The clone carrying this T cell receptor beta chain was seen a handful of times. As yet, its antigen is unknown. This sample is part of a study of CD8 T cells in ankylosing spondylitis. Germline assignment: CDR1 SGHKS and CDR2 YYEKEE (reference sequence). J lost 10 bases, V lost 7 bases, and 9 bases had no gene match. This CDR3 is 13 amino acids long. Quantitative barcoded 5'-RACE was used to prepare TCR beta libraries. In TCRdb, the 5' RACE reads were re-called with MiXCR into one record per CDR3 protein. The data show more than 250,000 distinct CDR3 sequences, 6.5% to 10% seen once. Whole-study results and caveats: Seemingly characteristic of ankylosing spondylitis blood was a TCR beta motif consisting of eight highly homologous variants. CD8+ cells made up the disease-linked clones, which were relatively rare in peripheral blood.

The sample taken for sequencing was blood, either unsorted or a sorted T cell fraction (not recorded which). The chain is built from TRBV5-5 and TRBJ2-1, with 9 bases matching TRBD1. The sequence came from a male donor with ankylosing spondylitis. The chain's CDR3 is CASGWTGVREQFF. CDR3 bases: TGTGCCAGCGGATGGACAGGGGTTAGGGAGCAGTTCTTC.